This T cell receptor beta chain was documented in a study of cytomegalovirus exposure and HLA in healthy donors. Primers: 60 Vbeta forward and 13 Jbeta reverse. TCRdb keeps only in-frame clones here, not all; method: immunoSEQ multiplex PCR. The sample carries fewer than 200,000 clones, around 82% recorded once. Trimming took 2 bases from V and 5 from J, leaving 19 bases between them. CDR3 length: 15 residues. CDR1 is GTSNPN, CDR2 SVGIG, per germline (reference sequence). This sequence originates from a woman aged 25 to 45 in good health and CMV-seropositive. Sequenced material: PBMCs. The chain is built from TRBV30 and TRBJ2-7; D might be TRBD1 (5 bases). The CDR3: CAWSPDSFASHEQYF. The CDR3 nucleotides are TGTGCCTGGAGTCCCGACAGCTTTGCGAGCCACGAGCAGTACTTC.